The source of this TCR beta chain is a study of blood T cell repertoires in COVID-19. Study summary: Some COVID-19 samples were acute and others convalescent; all came from the United States, Italy and Spain.

Enrolled during active infection, Seattle patients were then followed longitudinally. This clone was seen just once. Germline V CDR1 and CDR2: MNHEY, SVGAGI. The CDR3 has 13 amino acids. V shed 7 bases and J shed 5 bases, with 14 bases lying between them. TCRdb's copy holds only in-frame clones and misses some; the assay was immunoSEQ multiplex PCR. Among almost 300,000 clones listed, roughly 89% were seen once. The sequence came from a woman aged 25 to 39 with COVID-19, enrolled during active disease. The gene calls are TRBV6-5 and TRBJ1-1; D may be TRBD1 (6 bases). Sequencing was performed on peripheral blood. The CDR3 DNA reads as TGTGCCAGCAAGGGGGTCAAGGGAACTGAAGCTTTCTTT. This gives the protein CASKGVKGTEAFF.